The 3 T cell receptor beta chains reported below all come from one sample, sequenced in a study of identical twins. TCRdb ran MiXCR on the 5' RACE reads and lists one entry per CDR3 protein. In the table there are roughly 220,000 distinct CDR3 sequences, around 6.5% of which are singletons. The same data also went into a second study, on T cells expressing NK-cell markers.

Sequenced material: CD8+ T cells sorted from blood. These receptors were collected from a woman aged 18-35 years in good health.

This chain links TRBV12-3 or TRBV12-4 with TRBJ2-3; no firm D call. V lost 2 bases, J lost 4 bases, and 7 bases lay in between. This CDR3 spans 13 amino acids. CDR3 protein: CASSLIGADTQYF. Here the CDR3 DNA reads TGTGCCAGCAGTTTAATAGGAGCAGATACGCAGTATTTT.

This clonotype was observed a handful of times. The chain combines TRBV3-1 with TRBJ2-1; D gene unclear. This CDR3 spans 14 amino acids. Deletions cut 4 bases from V and 6 bases from J, with 13 bases between. Germline-derived CDR1 and CDR2 are LGHDT and YNNKEL (reference sequence). This chain's CDR3 is CASSLVLGANEQFF. In DNA, the CDR3 is TGTGCCAGCAGCCTCGTTCTCGGAGCCAATGAGCAGTTCTTC.

There are a few counts of this clonotype. The chain combines TRBV2 with TRBJ1-6; 7 nucleotides agree with TRBD1. With V trimmed by 3 bases and J by 8 bases, 10 bases remained unmatched. The CDR3 has 16 amino acids. Germline V gene lookup returns CDR1 SNHLY and CDR2 FYNNEI. Here the CDR3 DNA reads TGTGCCAGCAGTGAGTCTCTTCAGGGGGGGTATTCACCCCTCCACTTT. This codes for CASSESLQGGYSPLHF.